This TCR beta chain is from a study of cytomegalovirus exposure and HLA in healthy donors. Study-wide findings and caveats: In vitro experiments confirmed that a few CMV-associated chains were specific for CMV antigens. Across HLA loci, a later analysis found differing TCR association rates, with DRB1 most and HLA-C fewest. Relative to the approximately 680-donor mean, N-insertions were reportedly fewer in an Asian-associated ancestry cluster in a later analysis.

This clone was recorded a few times. The target antigen is unknown. V was pared by 0 bases and J by 4 bases, with 8 bases of the junction left unmatched. Germline CDR1 and CDR2: LGHNA and YSLEER. There are 16 residues in the CDR3. Both 60 Vbeta primers and 13 Jbeta primers went into the PCR. Data came from immunoSEQ multiplex PCR; TCRdb stores just in-frame clones and leaves some out. The sample holds 150,000 to 200,000 clones, roughly three quarters seen once. Sequencing used PBMCs. The TCR originated in a male donor in good health and CMV-seronegative. The chain combines TRBV4-3 with TRBJ1-1; 7 bases are shared with TRBD1. The CDR3 is CASSQDWVGGGTEAFF. CDR3 nucleotide sequence: TGCGCCAGCAGCCAAGATTGGGTAGGGGGCGGCACTGAAGCTTTCTTT.